This T cell receptor (beta chain) was profiled in a study of early T cells in non-severe SARS-CoV-2 infection. Study-wide context: Chains were unpaired, as sequencing was done on bulk RNA from unsorted whole blood. Study findings and constraints: Database matching using VDJdb favored anti-spike CD8 responses, with private and CD4 specificities left missing.

Unique molecular identifiers were added to individual cDNA molecules. TCRdb re-called the 5' RACE reads through MiXCR, storing one row per CDR3 protein. The sample consists of around 110,000 distinct CDR3 sequences, 11% of them appearing once. This clonotype was seen a few times. The target antigen is unknown. This clonotype was sampled from an adult who was a healthcare worker with PCR-confirmed SARS-CoV-2 infection or an uninfected control (not recorded which). The sequenced sample was whole blood.

The CDR3 protein is CATNGYNEQFF. In nucleotides, the CDR3 is TGTGCCACGAACGGGTACAATGAGCAGTTCTTC. The chain recombines TRBV19 with TRBJ2-1, with no clear D. Trimming left V 10 bases short and J 4 bases short, with 8 bases between. The CDR3 sequence is 11 residues long. The germline gives CDR1 LNHDA, CDR2 SQIVND (reference sequence).